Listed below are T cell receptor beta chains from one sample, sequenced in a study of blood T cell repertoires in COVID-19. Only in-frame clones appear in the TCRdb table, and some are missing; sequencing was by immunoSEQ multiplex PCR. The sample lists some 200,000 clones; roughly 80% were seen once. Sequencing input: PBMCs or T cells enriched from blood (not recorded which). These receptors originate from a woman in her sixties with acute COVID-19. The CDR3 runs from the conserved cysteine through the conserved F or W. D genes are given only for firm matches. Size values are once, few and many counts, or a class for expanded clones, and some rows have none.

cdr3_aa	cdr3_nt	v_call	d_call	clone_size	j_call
CASSPRQASNTGELFF	TGCGCCAGCAGCCCCCGACAGGCCTCGAACACCGGGGAGCTGTTTTTT	TRBV5-1	NA	NA	TRBJ2-2
CASSSLILLNEQFF	TGTGCCAGCAGCTCACTCATTCTTCTTAATGAGCAGTTCTTC	TRBV5-5	NA	NA	TRBJ2-1
CASRAGAHTDTQYF	TGTGCCAGTAGGGCAGGGGCACACACAGATACGCAGTATTTT	TRBV19	NA	NA	TRBJ2-3
CASSQDAGQNHQETQYF	TGCGCCAGCAGCCAAGACGCAGGACAGAACCACCAAGAGACCCAGTACTTC	TRBV4-1	NA	NA	TRBJ2-5
CASSESGGGVYEQYF	TGCGCCAGCAGTGAGTCGGGGGGGGGAGTCTACGAGCAGTACTTC	TRBV10-1	TRBD2	few	TRBJ2-7
CASSFGAHSYNEQFF	TGTGCCAGCAGTTTCGGAGCGCACTCCTACAATGAGCAGTTCTTC	TRBV28	NA	NA	TRBJ2-1
CASFPGQGYNQPQHF	TGTGCCAGTTTTCCGGGACAGGGGTACAATCAGCCCCAGCATTTT	TRBV19	TRBD1	NA	TRBJ1-5
CASSSSGAGTQYF	TGTGCCAGCAGTTCTAGCGGAGCTGGGACCCAGTACTTC	TRBV6-5	TRBD2	NA	TRBJ2-5
CASSQEDRGRETQYF	TGCGCCAGCAGCCAGGAGGACAGGGGGCGTGAGACCCAGTACTTC	TRBV4-1	TRBD1	NA	TRBJ2-5
CASSLGFPGQTNSPLHF	TGTGCCAGCAGTTTGGGGTTTCCGGGACAGACAAATTCACCCCTCCACTTT	TRBV28	TRBD1	NA	TRBJ1-6
CASSQEATYNEQFF	TGCGCCAGCAGCCAAGAAGCAACCTACAATGAGCAGTTCTTC	TRBV4-3	NA	NA	TRBJ2-1
CASSLLDRLNTEAFF	TGTGCCAGCAGCTTACTGGACAGACTGAACACTGAAGCTTTCTTT	TRBV7-2	NA	NA	TRBJ1-1
CASSQAGRYTEAFF	TGTGCCAGCAGCCAAGCCGGCAGGTACACTGAAGCTTTCTTT	TRBV14	NA	NA	TRBJ1-1
CASSRPGQLNTEAFF	TGCGCCAGCAGCCGTCCGGGACAGCTGAACACTGAAGCTTTCTTT	TRBV4-1	TRBD1	NA	TRBJ1-1
CASSNLYRVNSNQPQHF	TGTGCCAGCAGCAACCTGTACAGAGTAAATAGCAATCAGCCCCAGCATTTT	TRBV21-1	NA	NA	TRBJ1-5
CASSQDGATEEKLFF	TGCGCCAGCAGCCAAGATGGAGCGACGGAGGAAAAACTGTTTTTT	TRBV4-3	NA	NA	TRBJ1-4
CASSRKTTGGLLKLFF	TGTGCCAGTAGCCGAAAGACTACAGGGGGCCTGTTGAAACTGTTTTTT	TRBV19	TRBD1	NA	TRBJ1-4
CASSGQGYSGQLFF	TGTGCGAGCAGCGGACAGGGGTATTCCGGGCAGCTGTTTTTT	TRBV6-5	TRBD1	once	TRBJ2-2
CATSRDQAGRRANEQFF	TGTGCCACCAGCAGAGATCAGGCAGGTCGGAGGGCCAATGAGCAGTTCTTC	TRBV15	NA	NA	TRBJ2-1
CASSVGRGGDQYNSPLHF	TGTGCCAGCAGCGTCGGCCGAGGGGGCGATCAGTATAATTCACCCCTCCACTTT	TRBV27	TRBD1	NA	TRBJ1-6
CASSQEGRGREGYTF	TGTGCCAGCAGCCAAGAGGGAAGGGGCCGCGAGGGCTACACCTTC	TRBV4-2	NA	NA	TRBJ1-2
CASSPLTGRSSYNSPLHF	TGTGCCAGCTCACCCTTGACAGGGAGGAGCTCCTATAATTCACCCCTCCACTTT	TRBV18	TRBD1	NA	TRBJ1-6
CASSFSGSNQPQHF	TGCGCCAGCAGCTTCTCAGGGAGCAATCAGCCCCAGCATTTT	TRBV5-1	NA	NA	TRBJ1-5
CASSPTGGPLTDTQYF	TGTGCCAGCAGCCCAACGGGGGGGCCGCTCACAGATACGCAGTATTTT	TRBV7-6	TRBD2	NA	TRBJ2-3
CASSERQIYGYTF	TGTGCCAGCAGTGAAAGACAGATCTATGGCTACACCTTC	TRBV2	NA	NA	TRBJ1-2
CASSPHLTGEYGYTF	TGTGCCAGCAGCCCCCATCTGACAGGGGAGTATGGCTACACCTTC	TRBV5-5	TRBD1	few	TRBJ1-2
CASSHQQNTEAFF	TGTGCCAGCAGCCACCAACAGAACACTGAAGCTTTCTTT	TRBV14	NA	NA	TRBJ1-1